These 27 T cell receptor beta chains came from one sample sequenced in a study of blood T cell repertoires in COVID-19. Sequencing used immunoSEQ multiplex PCR; TCRdb keeps in-frame clones, though not all of them. Of roughly 170,000 clones in the sample, about 86% were seen once. Sequencing was done on a sample of peripheral blood. The receptors originated from a man between 70 and 80 years old with active or convalescent COVID-19.

The chain employs TRBV18 and TRBJ2-7; 8 positions match TRBD2. The germline gives CDR1 KGHSH, CDR2 LQKENI. V shed 4 bases, J shed 6 bases, and the junction held 5 bases outside the gene matches. The CDR3 has 13 amino acids. CDR3 nucleotides: TGTGCCAGCTCACAGCGGCGGGAGGCCGAGCAGTACTTC. Encoded protein: CASSQRREAEQYF.

CDR3: CASSPLAHTGRRGQRLEQYF. For the CDR3, the DNA is TGTGCCAGCTCACCCCTTGCTCATACCGGGAGAAGGGGCCAGAGGCTCGAGCAGTACTTC. This chain uses TRBV18 with TRBJ2-7; maybe TRBD2 (6 bases). V was clipped by 3 bases and J by 6 bases, with 33 bases between them. Germline V gene lookup returns CDR1 KGHSH and CDR2 LQKENI. This CDR3 has 20 residues.

V and J are TRBV7-9 and TRBJ2-3, with D perhaps TRBD2 (6 bases). The germline V gene has CDR1 SEHNR and CDR2 FQNEAQ (reference sequence). The CDR3 sequence is 15 residues long. V was clipped by 3 bases and J by 5 bases, with 15 bases between them. The CDR3, as DNA: TGTGCCAGCAGCTTCACCGGGAGTTTAATAGATACGCAGTATTTT. Residues: CASSFTGSLIDTQYF.

V and J are TRBV19 and TRBJ2-5; the D gene is possibly TRBD1 (6 bases). Trimming left V 10 bases short and J 6 bases short, with 15 bases between. Per germline, CDR1 LNHDA and CDR2 SQIVND (reference sequence). The CDR3 has 12 amino acids. The CDR3 DNA reads as TGTGCCACCGCAGGGGCCGGGAAGACCCAGTACTTC. Residues: CATAGAGKTQYF.

CDR3 residues: CAAGGATNEKLFF. DNA of the CDR3: TGTGCCGCGGGGGGGGCAACTAATGAAAAACTGTTTTTT. V usage is TRBV6-5 and J usage is TRBJ1-4; the D gene is possibly TRBD1 (5 bases). CDR3 size: 13 residues. Germline V lookup: CDR1 MNHEY, CDR2 SVGAGI. V lost 11 bases and J lost 0, with 10 bases in between.

The chain links TRBV7-6 to TRBJ2-7; 13 bases line up with TRBD2. Germline loops: CDR1 SGHVS, CDR2 FNYEAQ. The ends lost 5 bases at V and 3 bases at J; junction bases unmatched: 7. The CDR3 has 16 amino acids. The DNA for the CDR3 is TGTGCCAGCAGCCCAGGGACTAGCGGGGTTGTCTACGAGCAGTACTTC. Translating it yields CASSPGTSGVVYEQYF.

The chain is built from TRBV6-5 and TRBJ1-1; D remains unclear. This CDR3 spans 15 amino acids. Looked up from germline, CDR1 is MNHEY and CDR2 is SVGAGI. Trimming shortened V by 4 bases and J by 5 bases, and 17 bases separated the two germline ends. CDR3 in amino acids: CASSSPAGRWTEAFF. The CDR3 nucleotides read TGTGCCAGCAGTTCCCCGGCGGGCCGATGGACTGAAGCTTTCTTT.

This chain's CDR3 is CASSLSPGQGNEQFF. In nucleotides, the CDR3 is TGTGCCAGCAGTCTTTCCCCGGGACAGGGTAATGAGCAGTTCTTC. The chain couples TRBV6-5 to TRBJ2-1, with 9 bases fitting TRBD1. The CDR3 runs to 15 residues. The J segment lost 7 bases and the V segment lost 5 bases, leaving 9 bases of the junction unmatched. Germline values: CDR1 MNHEY, CDR2 SVGAGI.

The chain has TRBV30 and TRBJ2-3; no clear D. V was clipped by 3 bases and J by 2 bases, with 9 bases between them. The germline gives CDR1 GTSNPN, CDR2 SVGIG (reference sequence). This CDR3 contains 13 residues. The CDR3 bases are TGTGCCTGGAGCCAACTAAACACAGATACGCAGTATTTT. This gives the protein CAWSQLNTDTQYF.

This chain joins TRBV4-3 and TRBJ1-1; no clear D. Germline V CDR1 and CDR2: LGHNA, YSLEER. CDR3 size: 13 residues. Deletions cut 0 bases from V and 7 bases from J, with 9 bases between. The CDR3 DNA follows: TGCGCCAGCAGCCAAGATTTGGGCAGTGAAGCTTTCTTT. It is translated as CASSQDLGSEAFF.

This chain joins TRBV28 and TRBJ2-1, with D possibly TRBD1 on 5 matching bases. Germline loops: CDR1 MDHEN, CDR2 SYDVKM. The V gene lost 8 bases and the J gene lost 9 bases, with 14 bases spanning the gap. This CDR3 has 12 amino acids. The CDR3 DNA sequence: TGTGCCAGCGGATTAGGGGCCGGTGAGCAGTTCTTC. Protein: CASGLGAGEQFF.

V usage is TRBV5-4 and J usage is TRBJ2-7; D is undetermined. Germline V CDR1 and CDR2: SGHNT, YYREEE (reference sequence). This CDR3 contains 14 residues. V was trimmed by 5 bases and J by 0 bases, leaving 12 bases between them. The CDR3 nucleotides are TGTGCCAGCAGTCGTGAACAGCTCTCCTACGAGCAGTACTTC. Residues: CASSREQLSYEQYF.

The J gene is TRBJ1-1, the V gene TRBV5-4; tentative D call: TRBD1 (5 bases). Germline CDR1 and CDR2: SGHNT and YYREEE (reference sequence). V shed 0 bases and J shed 3 bases, with 15 bases lying between them. This CDR3 comprises 16 residues. The CDR3 nucleotides are TGTGCCAGCAGCTTGGATTCAGGGCGCCTGGACACTGAAGCTTTCTTT. Its protein product is CASSLDSGRLDTEAFF.

The chain uses TRBV10-1 and TRBJ2-7, with 7 nucleotides matching TRBD1. The germline CDR1 and CDR2 sequences are WNHNN and SYGVQD (reference sequence). This CDR3 comprises 16 residues. The ends lost 5 bases at V and 3 bases at J; junction bases unmatched: 13. Here the CDR3 DNA reads TGCGCCAGCAGTTATAGAACAGGGGAAGGAATCTACGAGCAGTACTTC. It encodes CASSYRTGEGIYEQYF.

The chain combines TRBV6-1 with TRBJ2-1; the D gene is possibly TRBD2 (6 bases). This CDR3 has 16 amino acids. The ends were cut back, 1 base at V and 0 bases at J, with 10 bases in the middle. Germline V gene sequence: CDR1 MNHNS, CDR2 SASEGT. The CDR3 DNA sequence: TGTGCCAGCAGTGAAGGGGGGGTGGGCTCCTACAATGAGCAGTTCTTC. Amino acid sequence: CASSEGGVGSYNEQFF.

This chain joins TRBV9 and TRBJ2-3; TRBD2 agrees at 7 bases. V dropped 4 bases and J dropped 0; count of bases not matched to a gene: 8. Looked up from germline, CDR1 is SGDLS and CDR2 is YYNGEE. This CDR3 comprises 16 residues. The CDR3 loop reads CASSWLSGLSTDTQYF. DNA of the CDR3: TGTGCCAGCAGCTGGCTTAGCGGGCTGAGCACAGATACGCAGTATTTT.

The chain carries TRBV9 and TRBJ1-2, with D uncertain. Germline V lookup: CDR1 SGDLS, CDR2 YYNGEE. The V end lost 0 bases, the J end lost 2 bases, and 8 bases lay between the germline ends. This CDR3 comprises 14 residues. The CDR3 loop reads CASSVGRGNYGYTF. CDR3 DNA: TGTGCCAGCAGCGTAGGCCGGGGAAACTATGGCTACACCTTC.

This chain joins TRBV5-8 and TRBJ1-2; D is uncertain. V lost 0 bases and J 4 bases, leaving 13 bases between the germline ends. The CDR3 consists of 15 residues. CDR1 is SGHTS, CDR2 YDEGEE, per germline. CDR3 protein: CASSLGGQTVYGYTF. CDR3 in DNA: TGTGCCAGCAGCTTGGGAGGGCAGACCGTCTATGGCTACACCTTC.

The CDR3 DNA reads TGTGCCAGCAGCTTAACGGCCGGGACCTACAATGAGCAGTTCTTC. Amino acid sequence: CASSLTAGTYNEQFF. The rearrangement links TRBV7-3 to TRBJ2-1, with D possibly matching TRBD2 (5 bases). CDR1 is SGHTA and CDR2 is FQGTGA in the germline V gene. V gave up 0 bases and J gave up 2 bases, with 8 bases separating them. This CDR3 has 15 residues.

J is TRBJ1-4 and V is TRBV6-5; 9 nucleotides agree with TRBD1. This CDR3 contains 14 residues. From germline, CDR1 is MNHEY and CDR2 SVGAGI. V lost 4 bases to trimming and J lost 8 bases; unmatched junction nucleotides: 5. The CDR3 here is CASSSGTGREKLFF. The CDR3 region has the DNA TGTGCCAGCAGTTCCGGGACAGGGCGGGAAAAACTGTTTTTT.

The chain joins TRBV7-9 to TRBJ1-2; D not certain. Looked up from germline, CDR1 is SEHNR and CDR2 is FQNEAQ (reference sequence). The V gene lost 5 bases and the J gene lost 0 bases, with 13 bases spanning the gap. CDR3 length equals 15 residues. CDR3 nucleotides: TGTGCCAGCAGCCGTGGACTGATACCTAACTATGGCTACACCTTC. Encoded protein: CASSRGLIPNYGYTF.

CDR3 loop: CASSQEGGGGTDTQYF. Here the CDR3 DNA reads TGCGCCAGCAGCCAAGAAGGGGGGGGAGGCACAGATACGCAGTATTTT. The chain has TRBV4-3 and TRBJ2-3; D might be TRBD2 (7 bases). The CDR3 runs 16 residues. CDR1 and CDR2 (germline): LGHNA, YSLEER. The germline V and J ends were trimmed by 0 bases and 1 base, with 11 bases remaining between them.

The chain joins TRBV28 to TRBJ2-2, with 7 bases matching TRBD2. V lost 1 base and J lost 2; bases outside the gene matches: 7. This CDR3 spans 17 amino acids. Germline loops: CDR1 MDHEN, CDR2 SYDVKM. The CDR3 reads CASSLLYGTINTGELFF. CDR3 DNA: TGTGCCAGCAGTTTATTATACGGGACTATCAACACCGGGGAGCTGTTTTTT. The complete variable domain, with remaining parts taken from reference TRBV28 and TRBJ2-2, reads DVKVTQSSRYLVKRTGEKVFLECVQDMDHENMFWYRQDPGLGLRLIYFSYDVKMKEKGDIPEGYSVSREKKERFSLILESASTNQTSMYLCASSLLYGTINTGELFFGEGSRLTVL.

The rearrangement links TRBV11-2 to TRBJ2-1; TRBD2 matches 11 bases. The CDR3 spans 16 residues. Trimming removed 5 bases from V and 6 bases from J; junction bases left unmatched: 9. CDR1 is SGHAT and CDR2 is FQNNGV in the germline V gene. The CDR3 spells CASSGTSGSEPNEQFF. CDR3 sequence (DNA): TGTGCCAGCAGCGGCACTAGCGGGAGCGAACCCAATGAGCAGTTCTTC.

This chain joins TRBV6-2 or TRBV6-3 and TRBJ1-2; D not resolved. The CDR3 length is 12 residues. The V and J ends lost 6 bases and 3 bases respectively, with 8 bases between them. Germline values: CDR1 MNHEY, CDR2 SVGEGT. Written as DNA, the CDR3 is TGTGCCAGCAGCAGCCTCTACTATGGCTACACCTTC. The encoded protein is CASSSLYYGYTF.

The chain recombines TRBV12-3 or TRBV12-4 with TRBJ1-1; the D gene is possibly TRBD1 (5 bases). This CDR3 spans 13 amino acids. V gave up 4 bases and J gave up 5 bases, with 11 bases separating them. CDR3 region: CASSSGRQTEAFF. DNA of the CDR3: TGTGCCAGCAGTTCCGGAAGACAGACTGAAGCTTTCTTT.

This clone has a handful of counts. The chain recombines TRBV4-3 with TRBJ1-1; TRBD1 matches at 9 bases. The V segment lost 0 bases and the J segment 7 bases; nucleotides outside the gene matches: 9. The CDR3 runs to 16 residues. Germline loops: CDR1 LGHNA, CDR2 YSLEER. Here the CDR3 DNA reads TGCGCCAGCAGCCAAGATCGAGGACAGGGGCGAGGTGAAGCTTTCTTT. Protein: CASSQDRGQGRGEAFF.